The next 25 T cell receptor beta chains were all read from a single sample in a study of T cell responses to AZD1222 COVID-19 vaccine. Sequencing used immunoSEQ multiplex PCR; TCRdb keeps in-frame clones, though not all of them. The repertoire holds more than 80,000 clones, with 85% to 90% as singletons. This sample comprised peripheral blood, obtained on day 0 of AZD1222 vaccination. The receptor set was obtained from an adult in good health.

The chain uses TRBV30 and TRBJ2-2, with D unresolved. CDR3 length: 14 amino acids. V lost 2 bases and J 0 bases, leaving 7 bases between the germline ends. Per the germline V gene, CDR1 is GTSNPN and CDR2 is SVGIG (reference sequence). CDR3 protein: CAWSNTANTGELFF. The CDR3 nucleotides read TGTGCCTGGAGTAACACTGCGAACACCGGGGAGCTGTTTTTT. Full variable domain (outside the CDR3, taken from reference TRBV30 and TRBJ2-2): SQTIHQWPATLVQPVGSPLSLECTVEGTSNPNLYWYRQAAGRGLQLLFYSVGIGQISSEVPQNLSASRPQDRQFILSSKKLLLSDSGFYLCAWSNTANTGELFFGEGSRLTVL.

The rearrangement uses TRBV28 and TRBJ1-2, with 7 positions matching TRBD1. The CDR3 covers 14 residues. Germline trimming cut 6 bases from V and 7 bases from J; bases unmatched to any gene: 11. Germline V gives CDR1 MDHEN, CDR2 SYDVKM. The CDR3 here is CASRLPQGGSGYTF. For the CDR3, the DNA is TGTGCCAGCAGACTACCCCAAGGGGGCAGTGGCTACACCTTC.

This sequence joins TRBV30 and TRBJ1-5; D is undetermined. Germline CDR1 and CDR2: GTSNPN and SVGIG (reference sequence). V was shortened by 1 base and J by 7 bases, with 11 bases between the two germline ends. The CDR3 runs to 13 residues. CDR3 sequence: CAWSGQNDQPQHF. CDR3 coding DNA: TGTGCCTGGAGTGGACAAAATGACCAGCCCCAGCATTTT.

V gene TRBV6-1 combines with J gene TRBJ1-1; 7 bases align to TRBD1. The CDR3 runs 16 residues. Germline assignment: CDR1 MNHNS and CDR2 SASEGT. After removal of 3 bases from V and 5 bases from J, the junction contained 12 bases not matched to a gene. The CDR3 coding sequence is TGTGCCAGCAGTGACGACAGGGAACCCCGCATTACTGAAGCTTTCTTT. Translated: CASSDDREPRITEAFF.

This sequence joins TRBV19 and TRBJ2-7, with 10 bases aligning to TRBD2. Germline V gene data show CDR1 as LNHDA and CDR2 as SQIVND (reference sequence). Trimming removed 4 bases from V and 4 bases from J; junction bases left unmatched: 7. The CDR3 runs 15 residues. In nucleotides, the CDR3 is TGTGCCAGTAGTACCCAAGCGGGAGGGAGGTACGAGCAGTACTTC. Translating gives CASSTQAGGRYEQYF.

The chain links TRBV7-8 to TRBJ1-2; D might be TRBD1 (6 bases). CDR3 size: 15 residues. V was trimmed by 7 bases and J by 0 bases, leaving 15 bases between them. Per the germline V gene, CDR1 is SGHVS and CDR2 is FQNEAQ. The CDR3, as DNA: TGTGCCAGCACCAAACGGGGGGCAGCTAACTATGGCTACACCTTC. Translated, it gives CASTKRGAANYGYTF.

CDR3: CASSYLAATGELFF. The CDR3 nucleotides read TGTGCCAGCAGTTACCTAGCCGCCACCGGGGAGCTGTTTTTT. This chain joins TRBV6-5 and TRBJ2-2, with D possibly matching TRBD2 (5 bases). Trimming removed 2 bases from V and 4 bases from J, with 8 bases in between. CDR1 is MNHEY, CDR2 SVGAGI, per germline. The CDR3 has 14 residues.

The chain recombines TRBV6-5 with TRBJ2-7; 7 nucleotides match TRBD2. Unmatched junction bases numbered 10, after V lost 8 bases and J lost 3 bases. CDR1 MNHEY and CDR2 SVGAGI come from the germline V gene. The CDR3 runs to 14 residues. The CDR3 DNA sequence: TGTGCCAGCTTTCGGGGGGATTGGAACTACGAGCAGTACTTC. Its translation: CASFRGDWNYEQYF.

This clone was recorded once. The chain couples TRBV11-2 to TRBJ1-2; 8 bases line up with TRBD1. V lost 0 bases and J lost 8; bases outside the gene matches: 8. The germline CDR1 and CDR2 sequences are SGHAT and FQNNGV. CDR3 length: 15 residues. The CDR3 region is CASSLDPQGASGYTF. CDR3 sequence (DNA): TGTGCCAGCAGCTTAGATCCCCAGGGGGCGAGCGGCTACACCTTC.

V usage is TRBV6-5 and J usage is TRBJ1-5, with D perhaps matching TRBD1 (6 bases). The CDR3 totals 15 residues. CDR1 is MNHEY and CDR2 is SVGAGI in the germline V gene. Trimming removed 7 bases from V and 1 base from J, with 14 bases in between. CDR3 in amino acids: CASTAGQGSNQPQHF. In DNA form, the CDR3 reads TGTGCCAGCACCGCGGGCCAGGGGAGCAATCAGCCCCAGCATTTT.

The rearrangement uses TRBV6-6 and TRBJ1-2; D gene uncertain. Germline V lookup: CDR1 MNHNY, CDR2 SVGAGI (reference sequence). This CDR3 contains 14 residues. V was trimmed by 3 bases and J by 8 bases, leaving 16 bases between them. The CDR3 loop is CASSYSRANEGYTF. The CDR3 DNA reads as TGTGCCAGCAGTTATTCCCGGGCCAACGAGGGCTACACCTTC.

The chain has TRBV2 and TRBJ2-2; D is unclear. Trimming cost V 7 bases and J 0 bases, with 9 bases left between them. CDR3 size: 14 residues. Germline CDR1 SNHLY, CDR2 FYNNEI. The CDR3 DNA follows: TGTGCCAGCAACAAGAACTCGAACACCGGGGAGCTGTTTTTT. The encoded protein is CASNKNSNTGELFF.

The chain couples TRBV11-2 to TRBJ1-2; D perhaps matches TRBD1 (5 bases). Trimming took off 5 bases at V and 9 bases at J, with 16 bases between the two ends. This CDR3 has 13 amino acids. Germline V lookup: CDR1 SGHAT, CDR2 FQNNGV. CDR3 bases: TGTGCCAGCAGCCCTCACTCGACAGCTCGCTACACCTTC. Translated, it gives CASSPHSTARYTF.

V gene TRBV6-1 combines with J gene TRBJ2-5; D not resolved. The V gene lost 2 bases and the J gene lost 2 bases, with 9 bases spanning the gap. Germline assignment: CDR1 MNHNS and CDR2 SASEGT. The CDR3 consists of 14 residues. DNA for the CDR3: TGTGCCAGCAGTGAATGGGGTGGGCAAGAGACCCAGTACTTC. Amino acids: CASSEWGGQETQYF.

The chain is built from TRBV2 and TRBJ1-1, with D maybe TRBD1 (6 bases). V was pared by 4 bases and J by 2 bases, with 11 bases between. The CDR3 is 14 residues long. Germline-derived CDR1 and CDR2 are SNHLY and FYNNEI. The CDR3 DNA is TGTGCCAGCAGTGGGGACAATGGAAACACTGAAGCTTTCTTT. This gives the protein CASSGDNGNTEAFF.

The chain joins TRBV21-1 to TRBJ1-6. TRBV21-1 is deemed a pseudogene. The CDR3 totals 14 residues. The CDR3 loop reads CASSYKAGDSPLHF. As DNA, the CDR3 is TGTGCCAGCAGCTATAAAGCCGGGGATTCACCCCTCCACTTT.

The chain employs TRBV12-5 and TRBJ2-1, with D unresolved. V dropped 6 bases and J dropped 0 bases, with 9 bases sitting between them. The CDR3 extends over 14 amino acids. Germline lookup yields CDR1 LGHNT and CDR2 FRNRAP. The CDR3 DNA follows: TGTGCTAGTGGATATACGGGCTCCTACAATGAGCAGTTCTTC. Translating it yields CASGYTGSYNEQFF.

V gene TRBV6-5 combines with J gene TRBJ1-4; unclear D gene. Trimming shortened V by 7 bases and J by 0 bases, and 9 bases separated the two germline ends. Germline assignment: CDR1 MNHEY and CDR2 SVGAGI. The CDR3 has 14 residues. The CDR3, as DNA: TGTGCCAGCACAAGGGTACCAACTAATGAAAAACTGTTTTTT. Amino acid sequence: CASTRVPTNEKLFF.

For this clone: An end of the junction does not agree with germline; a read error may underlie this. The chain couples TRBV5-1 to TRBJ2-1; 12 bases align to TRBD2. This CDR3 has 14 residues. Germline V gives CDR1 SGHRS, CDR2 YFSETQ. The CDR3 region has the DNA TGCGCCAGCAGCTTGGACCGACTAGCGGGGGTTCGAATCTTC. Its translation is CASSLDRLAGVRIF.

Only a few counts were recorded for this clone. The chain has TRBV18 and TRBJ2-1, with 9 bases that match TRBD2. The CDR3 has 16 amino acids. CDR1 is KGHSH and CDR2 is LQKENI in the germline V gene. V lost 1 base, J lost 9 bases, and 10 bases stayed unmatched. CDR3 protein: CASSPRRREGPGEQFF. The CDR3, as DNA: TGTGCCAGCTCACCACGAAGGCGGGAGGGCCCGGGTGAGCAGTTCTTC.

The chain links TRBV19 to TRBJ1-5, with D uncertain. Looked up from germline, CDR1 is LNHDA and CDR2 is SQIVND (reference sequence). This CDR3 region has 15 residues. The V end lost 2 bases, the J end lost 9 bases, and 17 bases lay between the germline ends. CDR3 amino acids: CASSIMATDSGPQHF. The CDR3 bases are TGTGCCAGTAGTATAATGGCAACAGATAGTGGGCCCCAGCATTTT.

This rearrangement joins TRBV3-1 (or the pseudogene TRBV3-2) to TRBJ2-1; TRBD2 matches 9 bases. Germline V gives CDR1 LGHDT, CDR2 YNNKEL (reference sequence). The CDR3 has 19 amino acids. The V and J ends lost 4 bases and 1 base, in that order; junction bases with no gene match: 14. The CDR3 here is CASSPTIASGVGSYNEQFF. CDR3 bases: TGTGCCAGCAGCCCTACGATTGCTAGCGGGGTCGGTTCCTACAATGAGCAGTTCTTC.

Here the CDR3 DNA reads TGTGCCAGCAGCTTGGCAGGGGACCGGAATCAGCCCCAGCATTTT. The encoded protein is CASSLAGDRNQPQHF. J is TRBJ1-5 and V is TRBV7-8; TRBD1 is a possible D gene (6 bases). The CDR3 is made up of 15 amino acids. From germline, CDR1 is SGHVS and CDR2 FQNEAQ. Trimming pared 3 bases from V and 4 bases from J, leaving 13 bases between.

Written as DNA, the CDR3 is TGTGCCAGCAGCTTAGGGAGCGGGAGTTCGTTCAATGAGCAGTTCTTC. It encodes CASSLGSGSSFNEQFF. The chain employs TRBV7-2 and TRBJ2-1, with 8 bases matching TRBD2. Germline V gene lookup returns CDR1 SGHTA and CDR2 FQGNSA. The ends lost 1 base at V and 6 bases at J; junction bases unmatched: 8. The CDR3 has 16 amino acids.

Comments on this clone: This sample also contains other DNA sequences that code for the same CDR3. This rearrangement joins TRBV10-3 to TRBJ1-1, with D possibly matching TRBD1 (6 bases). The CDR3 extends over 14 amino acids. V shed 6 bases and J shed 1 base, with 12 bases lying between them. Per germline, CDR1 ENHRY and CDR2 SYGVKD. The CDR3 DNA reads as TGTGCCATCAGGGGGGACACAGAGAACACTGAAGCTTTCTTT. Protein: CAIRGDTENTEAFF.